This T cell receptor (beta chain) originates from a study of stem cell transplantation in POMP-related autoinflammatory disease. Concerning this clone itself: Its target is unknown.

General observations from the study: PRAID patients trended toward lower TRB diversity and higher clonality in all analyzed T-cell subsets. In PRAID patients, the number of distinct TRB V-J gene pairings was restricted.

Trimming stripped 5 bases from V and 4 bases from J, with 11 bases between. CDR3 length equals 14 residues. Germline V gene sequence: CDR1 SGHTA, CDR2 FQGTGA. TCRdb's copy holds only in-frame clones and misses some; the assay was immunoSEQ multiplex PCR. The repertoire holds fewer than 30,000 clones, with roughly 80% as singletons. This chain links TRBV7-3 with TRBJ2-2, with no clear D. This sequence originates from a human donor with POMP-related autoinflammation and immune dysregulation (PRAID). Sequenced here: CD4+ T cells from PBMCs, sampled before stem cell transplantation. The CDR3 bases are TGTGCCAGCAGCCCCATGTGGGGCACCGGGGAGCTGTTTTTT. This sequence encodes CASSPMWGTGELFF.